A single sample is the source of the 3 T cell receptor beta chains below, sequenced in a study of OX40 agonist ivuxolimab in advanced cancers. The data were produced by immunoSEQ multiplex PCR, yet TCRdb's version contains in-frame clones alone and is incomplete. The table has roughly 100,000 clones, 85% to 95% seen once. Sequenced material: CD4+ or CD8+ T cells sorted from blood, taken in a trial of the OX40 agonist ivuxolimab. The receptor source for this set is an adult with an advanced solid tumor such as melanoma, head and neck, liver or kidney cancer.

The CDR3: CASSSPSLGQPQHF. In DNA, the CDR3 is TGTGCCAGCAGCTCCCCCTCCTTGGGCCAGCCCCAGCATTTT. This sequence joins TRBV6-5 and TRBJ1-5; D remains unclear. The CDR3 is 14 residues long. CDR1 MNHEY and CDR2 SVGAGI come from the germline V gene. Trimming left V 6 bases short and J 7 bases short, with 16 bases between.

The chain is built from TRBV18 and TRBJ2-5; D uncertain. Germline V gene sequence: CDR1 KGHSH, CDR2 LQKENI. This CDR3 is built from 13 residues. V was cut by 2 bases and J by 1 base, with 5 bases left in between. For the CDR3, the DNA is TGTGCCAGCTCACCAGGCACCCAAGAGACCCAGTACTTC. Its translation is CASSPGTQETQYF.

The chain uses TRBV30 and TRBJ2-1; 13 nucleotides agree with TRBD2. The CDR3 totals 17 residues. Germline V gives CDR1 GTSNPN, CDR2 SVGIG (reference sequence). The V and J ends lost 2 bases and 3 bases, in that order; junction bases with no gene match: 7. For the CDR3, the DNA is TGTGCCTGGAGTCCTAAAGGGACTAGCGGGATCTACAATGAGCAGTTCTTC. The encoded protein is CAWSPKGTSGIYNEQFF.